The source of this T cell receptor beta chain is a study of graft-versus-host responses after intestinal transplantation (dated by TCRdb to 2020 to 2022). Notes on the research overall: The transplants that recipients received were multivisceral, liver-intestinal, or isolated intestinal. Anti-thymocyte globulin induction was given to all recipients, followed by maintenance tacrolimus and steroids for two to four years. After intestinal transplantation, graft-versus-host and host-versus-graft alloreactive T cell clones in the graft, circulation and bone marrow were tracked using bulk TCR-beta CDR3 sequencing. Alloreactive clones were identified by sequencing pre-transplant mixed lymphocyte reaction products and comparing these products with unstimulated pre-transplant donor and recipient T cells. Of the 20 to 30 intestinal transplant recipients enrolled in the cohort, one of whom was a retransplant, a few patients without pretransplant specimens were excluded. A peak of at least 4% donor T cells among recipient peripheral blood mononuclear cells was the definition used for donor T cell macrochimerism. Samples from a few later patients were sequenced in-house on an Illumina MiSeq with MiXCR processing rather than by the commercial service. What the research found in general, with its limitations: Early after transplant, declines in HvG clones were associated with peak levels of circulating GvH clones. The conclusions were limited by the relatively low number and heterogeneity of the intestinal transplant patients. GvH clones were found in recipient bone marrow, and some of the GvH clones appeared earlier in ileal mucosa or blood, which is consistent with an intestinal mucosal origin. In patients with donor T cell macrochimerism, the allografts had high GvH to HvG T cell clonal ratios.

This clone was seen a few times. No base qualities exist here, and no much larger clone lies one base off it. Library preparation was by the immunoSEQ multiplex PCR assay. For most patients, genomic DNA was isolated with the Qiagen DNeasy Blood and Tissue Kit and shipped frozen to Adaptive Biotechnologies for TCR sequencing. High-throughput TCR-beta CDR3 sequencing of genomic DNA from most patients was performed by Adaptive Biotechnologies. In the source study's methods: Adaptive's ImmunoSEQ software was the source of the TCR sequencing data for about 18 patients, while a few other patients were processed with MiXCR and VDJtools. To correct CD4 versus CD8 sorting errors, sequences present in both subsets at a frequency ratio below 5:1 were removed. CDR3 nucleotide sequences shared between donor and recipient were removed because their origin could not be assigned. To count as alloreactive, a clone needed at least 2-fold expansion over unstimulated cells and a minimum CFSE-low frequency of 0.002% (template counts) or 0.001% (read counts). A clone was considered mappable if detected in the sequenced pre-transplant spleen, lymph node, or MLR CFSE-low populations of the donor or recipient. The cumulative frequency of alloreactive clones was calculated as a percentage of all sequences, weighted by copy number. TCRdb provides this immuneACCESS table in a form limited to in-frame rearrangements. Some clones are lacking; in checked studies, under half of them reflect an unresolved V gene, and why the rest are absent is not known. Clone size and the V and J calls come from that table; the DNA yielded D and trimming. The sample yields some 19,000 clones; roughly 36% were counted once. The ten top clones hold about 2% of the sample.

In the paper's terms, the time point label means: cells obtained before transplantation from donor or recipient. In mixed lymphocyte reactions, some 200,000 CFSE-labeled pre-transplant responders were plated with some 200,000 irradiated violet-dye-labeled stimulators and cultured for 6 days. After the mixed lymphocyte reaction, proliferating CD3+CD4+CFSE-low and CD3+CD8+CFSE-low responder cells were FACS-sorted on a BD Influx sorter. The CDR3, cysteine through phenylalanine, is 20 amino acids long. The retained sequence is limited to the CDR3, 60 bases, with the frame set at the first base. From the germline V gene, CDR1 is LGHNA and CDR2 is YSLEER. V is cut back by 1 base and J by 3 bases, with 11 bases in the junction unmatched.

The specimen comprised alloreactive CD4+ T cells from a mixed lymphocyte reaction culture, sampled before transplantation. The meaning of the sample's cell subset or site label: CFSE-low proliferating T cells sorted from roughly six-day pre-transplant mixed lymphocyte reaction (GvH or HvG direction). The clonotype was recovered from a human patient who was an organ donor for intestinal transplantation. The rearrangement combines TRBV4-3 with TRBJ2-2; TRBD2 fits 13 bases in the junction. The CDR3 has the sequence CASSQVARTSGSVDTGELFF. The sequenced DNA: TGCGCCAGCAGCCAAGTAGCCAGGACTAGCGGGAGCGTGGACACCGGGGAGCTGTTTTTT.